A single sample gave rise to the 27 T cell receptor beta chains below, sequenced in a study of CD8 T cells in Susac syndrome (dated by TCRdb to between 2017 and 2020). Preparation of the library involved the immunoSEQ multiplex PCR assay. RNA was extracted using the RNeasy kit, and roughly 0.5 to 1 ug of the RNA was reverse transcribed with random hexamers. In-frame beta chains were kept once TCRdb had trimmed the public reads at Q25 with fastp and called clones with MiXCR. For every CDR3 protein sequence, its rows merge into one entry that carries the most common genes and DNA. The sample profile shows around 190,000 distinct CDR3 sequences; over 85% of them were found once. 0.1% to 0.12% of the sample comes from the top ten. Input material: CD4+ T cells from PBMCs. Source of these receptors: a human donor in good health.

The chain uses TRBV7-8 and TRBJ2-6, with D possibly being TRBD1 (6 bases). The V end was cut by 4 bases, the J end by 2 bases, with 9 bases between. The CDR3 is made up of 15 amino acids. CDR1 is SGHVS, CDR2 FQNEAQ, per germline. This CDR3 is CASSYRDTGANVLTF. The CDR3 DNA reads as TGTGCCAGCAGCTACAGGGACACTGGGGCCAACGTCCTGACTTTC.

The V gene is TRBV7-2, the J gene TRBJ1-5; TRBD1 matches at 8 bases. The germline V gene has CDR1 SGHTA and CDR2 FQGNSA. The CDR3 is 14 residues long. The V segment lost 5 bases and the J segment 7 bases; nucleotides outside the gene matches: 7. Here the CDR3 reads CASSRTGQGQPQHF. The CDR3 DNA sequence: TGTGCCAGCAGCCGGACAGGGCAGGGACAGCCCCAGCATTTT.

The V gene is TRBV5-1, the J gene TRBJ2-3; 10 positions agree with TRBD2. V was pared by 0 bases and J by 3 bases, with 4 bases of the junction left unmatched. This CDR3 contains 16 residues. CDR1 and CDR2 from the germline V gene are SGHRS and YFSETQ. CDR3 nucleotides: TGCGCCAGCAGCTTGGGAAGCGGGGGGGCAACAGATACGCAGTATTTT. It yields the protein CASSLGSGGATDTQYF.

The chain employs TRBV12-3 or TRBV12-4 and TRBJ1-6; the match to TRBD1 covers 12 bases. The CDR3 spans 16 residues. Trimming cost V 2 bases and J 9 bases; bases outside gene matches: 5. The CDR3 sequence: CASSLSGTGGSSPLHF. For the CDR3, the DNA is TGTGCCAGCAGTTTATCCGGGACAGGGGGCAGTTCACCCCTCCACTTT.

This chain connects TRBV7-9 to TRBJ2-1; no firm D call. CDR1 SEHNR and CDR2 FQNEAQ come from the germline V gene (reference sequence). V was clipped by 5 bases and J by 6 bases, with 20 bases between them. This CDR3 region has 16 residues. CDR3 loop: CASSPIHGPDINEQFF. The CDR3 nucleotides read TGTGCCAGCAGCCCAATACACGGTCCGGATATCAATGAGCAGTTCTTC.

The J gene is TRBJ1-2, the V gene TRBV7-8; the match to TRBD1 covers 9 bases. The V gene end was trimmed by 5 bases and the J gene end by 7 bases; junction bases not matched to a gene: 11. The CDR3 loop spans 15 amino acids. The V gene's germline CDR1 is SGHVS and CDR2 FQNEAQ. CDR3 nucleotide sequence: TGTGCCAGCAGCGGCACGGGACAGGGAGCCGTTGGCTACACCTTC. Translated: CASSGTGQGAVGYTF. The variable domain in full, completed from reference TRBV7-8 and TRBJ1-2, reads GAGVSQSPRYKVAKRGQDVALRCDPISGHVSLFWYQQALGQGPEFLTYFQNEAQLDKSGLPSDRFFAERPEGSVSTLKIQRTQQEDSAVYLCASSGTGQGAVGYTFGSGTRLTVV.

The rearrangement joins TRBV19 to TRBJ1-5; 8 bases are a match to TRBD1. The CDR3 is made up of 16 amino acids. V was pared by 1 base and J by 3 bases, with 5 bases of the junction left unmatched. Germline loops: CDR1 LNHDA, CDR2 SQIVND (reference sequence). Here the CDR3 reads CASSIGTGSSNQPQHF. CDR3 nucleotides: TGTGCCAGTAGTATAGGGACAGGGTCCTCCAATCAGCCCCAGCATTTT. Based on the CDR3 plus reference TRBV19 and TRBJ1-5, the full variable domain is DGGITQSPKYLFRKEGQNVTLSCEQNLNHDAMYWYRQDPGQGLRLIYYSQIVNDFQKGDIAEGYSVSREKKESFPLTVTSAQKNPTAFYLCASSIGTGSSNQPQHFGDGTRLSIL.

This chain uses TRBV6-2 or TRBV6-3 with TRBJ2-1; 10 positions agree with TRBD2. CDR3 length: 16 residues. V was clipped by 5 bases and J by 4 bases; unmatched bases: 8. Germline values: CDR1 MNHEY, CDR2 SVGEGT. The CDR3 loop reads CASSTSSGGVYNEQFF. DNA for the CDR3: TGTGCCAGCAGTACCTCTAGCGGGGGAGTTTACAATGAGCAGTTCTTC.

This rearrangement joins TRBV10-3 to TRBJ1-2; the match to TRBD1 covers 7 bases. The length of the CDR3 is 14 residues. Germline-derived CDR1 and CDR2 are ENHRY and SYGVKD. The junction had 6 bases not matched to a gene; V was cut back by 4 bases and J by 4 bases. CDR3 residues: CAISAVGQAYGYTF. DNA for the CDR3: TGTGCCATCAGTGCAGTCGGACAGGCCTATGGCTACACCTTC.

Concerning this clonotype: Sequence at one end of the junction differs from germline and may be a read error. The chain recombines TRBV20-1 with TRBJ1-1, with 8 nucleotides matching TRBD1. Germline CDR1 is DFQATT and CDR2 is SNEGSKA (reference sequence). The CDR3 runs 11 residues. CDR3 DNA: TGCAGTGACAGGGGGAACCCTGAAGCTTTCTTT. Translated, it gives CSDRGNPEAFF.

This clonotype has just one count. The genes are TRBV20-1 and TRBJ1-6; unclear D gene. The CDR3 sequence is 14 residues long. Per the germline V gene, CDR1 is DFQATT and CDR2 is SNEGSKA (reference sequence). Trimming removed 7 bases at V and 2 bases at J, with 12 bases between. This chain's CDR3 is CSVPQRAYNSPLHF. The CDR3 DNA sequence: TGCAGTGTCCCTCAGAGGGCCTATAATTCACCCCTCCACTTT.

The V and J genes are TRBV9 and TRBJ1-6; unclear D gene. The CDR3 length is 16 residues. V was clipped by 2 bases and J by 8 bases, with 17 bases between them. CDR1 and CDR2 from the germline V gene are SGDLS and YYNGEE. This chain's CDR3 is CASSVSPGVWDSPLHF. In DNA form, the CDR3 reads TGTGCCAGCAGCGTCTCCCCGGGAGTCTGGGATTCACCCCTCCACTTT.

The J gene is TRBJ1-2, the V gene TRBV6-5; no reliable D call. Deletions cut 4 bases from V and 4 bases from J, with 19 bases between. CDR3 length equals 16 residues. Germline V gene sequence: CDR1 MNHEY, CDR2 SVGAGI. The CDR3 sequence: CASSSRREGQTYGYTF. The CDR3 nucleotides are TGTGCCAGCAGTTCGCGGAGGGAGGGCCAAACCTATGGCTACACCTTC.

CDR3 DNA: TGTGCCAGCAGCTTAGACCGGCGGGGACCCAATGAGCAGTTCTTC. This gives the protein CASSLDRRGPNEQFF. This chain connects TRBV7-2 to TRBJ2-1, with a weak D call TRBD2 (6 bases). The CDR3 covers 15 residues. Germline loops: CDR1 SGHTA, CDR2 FQGNSA. V was shortened by 1 base and J by 6 bases, with 13 bases between the two germline ends.

The chain couples TRBV20-1 to TRBJ2-5; D uncertain. The germline V gene encodes CDR1 DFQATT and CDR2 SNEGSKA (reference sequence). V was cut by 3 bases and J by 7 bases, with 15 bases left in between. The length of the CDR3 is 13 residues. The CDR3 here is CSASRSRLGTQYF. The DNA for the CDR3 is TGCAGTGCTAGTCGGTCGCGGTTGGGGACCCAGTACTTC.

The chain uses TRBV9 and TRBJ1-5; 10 nucleotides line up with TRBD1. V lost 0 bases, J lost 7 bases, and 1 base stayed unmatched. This CDR3 has 14 residues. Germline V gene lookup returns CDR1 SGDLS and CDR2 YYNGEE. CDR3 sequence reads: CASSVGDRGQPQHF. The CDR3 nucleotides read TGTGCCAGCAGCGTAGGGGACAGGGGCCAGCCCCAGCATTTT.

This clonotype came up once. The chain is built from TRBV3-1 and TRBJ1-5, with no clear D. This CDR3 region has 16 residues. The V end lost 3 bases, the J end lost 4 bases, and 16 bases lay between the germline ends. CDR1 and CDR2 (germline): LGHDT, YNNKEL (reference sequence). DNA for the CDR3: TGTGCCAGCAGCCACCCCAGGCCCAAGCCTAATCAGCCCCAGCATTTT. Amino acids: CASSHPRPKPNQPQHF. The full variable domain, completed using reference TRBV3-1 and TRBJ1-5, is DTAVSQTPKYLVTQMGNDKSIKCEQNLGHDTMYWYKQDSKKFLKIMFSYNNKELIINETVPNRFSPKSPDKAHLNLHINSLELGDSAVYFCASSHPRPKPNQPQHFGDGTRLSIL.

This chain links TRBV5-1 with TRBJ1-2; the D is unclear. This CDR3 spans 12 amino acids. Trimming took 3 bases from V and 5 from J, leaving 8 bases between them. In germline, CDR1 is SGHRS, CDR2 YFSETQ. The CDR3 here is CASSWPGYGYTF. The CDR3, as DNA: TGCGCCAGCAGCTGGCCGGGGTATGGCTACACCTTC.

The rearrangement links TRBV27 to TRBJ1-5; D perhaps matches TRBD1 (5 bases). V was pared by 4 bases and J by 7 bases, with 11 bases between. CDR3 length equals 13 residues. Germline values: CDR1 MNHEY, CDR2 SMNVEV (reference sequence). The CDR3 protein is CASSSKGSQPQHF. As DNA, the CDR3 is TGTGCCAGCAGTTCAAAGGGGAGCCAGCCCCAGCATTTT.

This chain connects TRBV7-3 to TRBJ1-2; no reliable D call. CDR1 is SGHTA, CDR2 FQGTGA, per germline. Trimming pared 2 bases from V and 3 bases from J, leaving 13 bases between. This CDR3 spans 15 amino acids. CDR3 DNA: TGTGCCAGCAGCTTAGTGGCAGATCCTCACTATGGCTACACCTTC. Translated, it gives CASSLVADPHYGYTF.

This clonotype was seen once. This sequence joins TRBV11-1 and TRBJ1-1; perhaps TRBD1 as D (5 bases). The CDR3 has 15 residues. Germline V CDR1 and CDR2: SGHAT, FQDESV (reference sequence). The V end lost 5 bases, the J end lost 2 bases, and 15 bases lay between the germline ends. CDR3 bases: TGTGCCAGCAGCCCTCCCAAGGGGTCTAACACTGAAGCTTTCTTT. It is translated as CASSPPKGSNTEAFF.

The chain's CDR3 is CASSLAVWQGATEAFF. The CDR3 nucleotides are TGCGCCAGCAGCTTGGCCGTTTGGCAGGGGGCCACTGAAGCTTTCTTT. The chain recombines TRBV5-1 with TRBJ1-1; TRBD1 agrees at 8 bases. The V and J ends lost 0 bases and 4 bases, in that order; junction bases with no gene match: 8. Germline V gene sequence: CDR1 SGHRS, CDR2 YFSETQ. This CDR3 contains 16 residues.

This chain connects TRBV27 to TRBJ2-2; tentatively, D is TRBD1 or TRBD2 (7 bases each). Trimming took 2 bases from V and 3 from J, leaving 16 bases between them. This CDR3 is built from 17 residues. From germline, CDR1 is MNHEY and CDR2 SMNVEV (reference sequence). Here the CDR3 DNA reads TGTGCCAGCAGTTTACCCAGGGGGGCGGGGGACACCGGGGAGCTGTTTTTT. The encoded protein is CASSLPRGAGDTGELFF.

This chain connects TRBV7-3 to TRBJ2-3, with TRBD2 matching over 16 bases. J gave up 6 bases and V 5 bases, and 8 bases lay outside the gene matches. The CDR3 extends over 17 amino acids. The germline V gene encodes CDR1 SGHTA and CDR2 FQGTGA. CDR3 bases: TGTGCCAGCAGCACAGGGACTAGCGGGGGGGCCGTGGATACGCAGTATTTT. The encoded protein is CASSTGTSGGAVDTQYF.

V is TRBV30 and J is TRBJ1-3, with D possibly TRBD1 on 5 matching bases. The germline V gene encodes CDR1 GTSNPN and CDR2 SVGIG (reference sequence). The CDR3 consists of 15 residues. The V gene lost 2 bases and the J gene lost 0 bases, with 11 bases spanning the gap. The CDR3 DNA follows: TGTGCCTGGAGTCGGGACTCCGGCTCTGGAAACACCATATATTTT. This translates into CAWSRDSGSGNTIYF.

This rearrangement joins TRBV7-2 to TRBJ2-3, with D tentatively TRBD1 (5 bases). Trimming left V 7 bases short and J 2 bases short, with 16 bases between. Germline assignment: CDR1 SGHTA and CDR2 FQGNSA. The CDR3 length is 15 residues. CDR3 coding DNA: TGTGCCAGCACTTTAAGGGGTTACCCCACAGATACGCAGTATTTT. Translating gives CASTLRGYPTDTQYF.

This chain uses TRBV6-2 or TRBV6-3 with TRBJ2-7, with D possibly TRBD1 on 6 matching bases. V dropped 6 bases and J dropped 7 bases, with 13 bases sitting between them. The CDR3 is 12 amino acids. The V gene's germline CDR1 is MNHEY and CDR2 SVGEGT. This chain's CDR3 is CASRTGHGEQYV. The DNA for the CDR3 is TGTGCCAGCAGGACGGGACATGGGGAGCAGTACGTC.